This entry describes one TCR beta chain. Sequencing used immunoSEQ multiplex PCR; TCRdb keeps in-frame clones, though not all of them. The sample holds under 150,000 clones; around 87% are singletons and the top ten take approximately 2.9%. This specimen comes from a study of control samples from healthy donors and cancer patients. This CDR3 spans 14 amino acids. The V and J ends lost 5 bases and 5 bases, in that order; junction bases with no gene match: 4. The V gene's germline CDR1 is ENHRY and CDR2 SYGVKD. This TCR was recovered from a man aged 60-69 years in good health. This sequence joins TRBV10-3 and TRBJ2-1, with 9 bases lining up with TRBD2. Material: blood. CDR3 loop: CAISSRGGDNEQFF. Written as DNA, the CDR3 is TGTGCCATCAGTTCGCGGGGGGGCGACAATGAGCAGTTCTTC.